The TCR beta chain described here comes from a study of patients and donors after allogeneic stem cell transplantation. TCRdb re-analysed the RT-PCR reads in MiXCR, keeping a single row per CDR3 protein. Of approximately 140,000 distinct CDR3 sequences listed, about 40% are singletons. Sequenced: blood, either unsorted or a sorted T cell fraction (not recorded which). The sequence was obtained from a human donor who was either an allogeneic HSCT recipient or a stem cell or donor lymphocyte infusion donor (not recorded which). It is not recorded whose cells these are; they may come from a transplant donor.

The CDR3 region is CASSVGPRPNQETQYF. The CDR3, as DNA: TGTGCCAGCAGCGTAGGACCCCGGCCCAACCAAGAGACCCAGTACTTC. The chain recombines TRBV9 with TRBJ2-5; unclear D gene. V lost 0 bases to trimming and J lost 0 bases, with 12 bases between them. The CDR3 extends over 16 amino acids. Per the germline V gene, CDR1 is SGDLS and CDR2 is YYNGEE.